This is a list of T cell receptor beta chains from one sample in a study of T-cell memory formation after mild COVID-19. TCRdb ran MiXCR on the 5' RACE reads and lists one entry per CDR3 protein. The top ten clones hold roughly 1.2% of a sample with some 54,000 distinct CDR3 sequences, more than 8% of them seen once. Material for sequencing was PBMCs or a T cell subset sorted from them (not recorded which). Receptor source: a man aged 18 to 29 who had mild COVID-19 (a few samples of this study predate the infection). Cell type and time point are not known. Both conserved end residues are part of each CDR3. The D gene is left open where the match is weak. Clone size, where shown, is once, few, many, or a class for clones that have expanded.

TRBD2 | many | TRBJ2-5 | 14 | TRBV7-2 | TGTGCCAGCAGCTTGGGGACTAGTTCGGAGACCCAGTACTTC | CASSLGTSSETQYF
NA | NA | TRBJ1-3 | 16 | TRBV3-1 | TGTGCCAGCAGCCAAGGGGCTCGGGGGCGGCGAAACACCATATATTTT | CASSQGARGRRNTIYF
NA | few | TRBJ1-1 | 14 | TRBV4-3 | TGCGCCAGCAGCCAAGATTCAAGGGCCACTGAAGCTTTCTTT | CASSQDSRATEAFF
NA | many | TRBJ2-1 | 11 | TRBV7-2 | TGTGCCAGCAGCAATCGAGGGGAGCAGTTCTTC | CASSNRGEQFF
TRBD1 | few | TRBJ1-1 | 13 | TRBV12-3/TRBV12-4 | TGTGCCAGCAGTTTCGACAGGGCCACTGAAGCTTTCTTT | CASSFDRATEAFF
NA | few | TRBJ2-7 | 14 | TRBV2 | TGTGCCAGCAAATCCGGGGCTAACTCCTACGAGCAGTACTTC | CASKSGANSYEQYF
TRBD2 | many | TRBJ2-1 | 16 | TRBV12-3/TRBV12-4 | TGTGCCAGCAGGCCCTCTGGGCGGGGGGGCCGGAATGAGCAGTTCTTC | CASRPSGRGGRNEQFF
TRBD2 | many | TRBJ2-4 | 15 | TRBV11-2 | TGTGCCAGCAGCGAAAATAGCGGGGGGGTCGGCATTCAGTACTTC | CASSENSGGVGIQYF
TRBD2 | few | TRBJ2-3 | 16 | TRBV7-3 | TGTGCCAGCAGCTTAACCCCTAGCGGGGGCACAGATACGCAGTATTTT | CASSLTPSGGTDTQYF
NA | many | TRBJ2-3 | 13 | TRBV7-2 | TGTGCCAGCAGCTTAGAAAGCACAGATACGCAGTATTTT | CASSLESTDTQYF
NA | few | TRBJ1-1 | 13 | TRBV7-9 | TGTGCCAGCAGCTTCGAAGGGGGCACTGAAGCTTTCTTT | CASSFEGGTEAFF
TRBD1 | few | TRBJ2-2 | 13 | TRBV25-1 | TGTGCCAGCTCAGACAGGGAGCAGGGGGAGCTGTTTTTT | CASSDREQGELFF
TRBD2 | many | TRBJ2-3 | 16 | TRBV4-3 | TGCGCCAGCAGCCAAGGTCCTAGCGGGGCGGGGGATACGCAGTATTTT | CASSQGPSGAGDTQYF
NA | few | TRBJ1-1 | 14 | TRBV20-1 | TGCAGTGCCACCCCAACTGGCTGGAACACTGAAGCTTTCTTT | CSATPTGWNTEAFF
NA | few | TRBJ2-6 | 15 | TRBV12-3/TRBV12-4 | TGTGCCAGCAGTTTAATGTGGGGCCCCCTTCCGGTCCTGACTTTC | CASSLMWGPLPVLTF
TRBD2 | few | TRBJ2-3 | 19 | TRBV9 | TGTGCCAGCAGCCCCCCGACTAGCGGTATATTATCTAGCACAGATACGCAGTATTTT | CASSPPTSGILSSTDTQYF
NA | NA | TRBJ1-1 | 14 | TRBV5-1 | TGCGCCAGCAGCTTGGATTGGGGGCGGACTGAAGCTTTCTTT | CASSLDWGRTEAFF
TRBD1 | few | TRBJ1-1 | 15 | TRBV27 | TGTGCCAGCAGTTCCCGCCCGACAGGGGGCACTGAAGCTTTCTTT | CASSSRPTGGTEAFF
NA | NA | TRBJ1-3 | 12 | TRBV28 | TGTGCCAGCAGTTCGGGGGAGGACACCATATATTTT | CASSSGEDTIYF
NA | many | TRBJ2-5 | 13 | TRBV20-1 | TGCAGTGCCTCGGCCGGGGCTAGGGAGACCCAGTACTTC | CSASAGARETQYF
TRBD1 | NA | TRBJ2-5 | 13 | TRBV5-1 | TGCGCCAGCAGGACAGGGATCAGGGAGACCCAGTACTTC | CASRTGIRETQYF
TRBD2 | NA | TRBJ2-3 | 14 | TRBV19 | TGTGCCAGCCGAAAGCGGGGGGGCCTGGATACGCAGTATTTT | CASRKRGGLDTQYF
NA | NA | TRBJ2-7 | 13 | TRBV6-6 | TGTGCCAGCAGTACCGTTTTAGGCTTCCGGCAGTACTTC | CASSTVLGFRQYF
TRBD1 | once | TRBJ2-7 | 15 | TRBV4-3 | TGCGCCAGCAGCCAAGACACACAGGGGGCCTACGAGCAGTACTTC | CASSQDTQGAYEQYF
TRBD2 | NA | TRBJ2-3 | 14 | TRBV7-8 | TGTGCCAGTATGCTAGCGGGGGTGGGTGATACGCAGTATTTT | CASMLAGVGDTQYF
TRBD1 | few | TRBJ2-1 | 13 | TRBV24-1 | TGTGCCACCAGTGACCACGACAGGGATGAGCAGTTCTTC | CATSDHDRDEQFF
NA | few | TRBJ2-5 | 13 | TRBV12-3/TRBV12-4 | TGTGCCAGCAGTGAGGACTGGAGGGGGACCCAGTACTTC | CASSEDWRGTQYF
NA | few | TRBJ1-5 | 14 | TRBV5-6 | TGTGCCAGCAGCTTTTGGGCCCATTATCAGCCCCAGCATTTT | CASSFWAHYQPQHF
NA | few | TRBJ1-1 | 12 | TRBV6-2/TRBV6-3 | TGTGCCAGCAGTTCCCCGTACACTGAAGCTTTCTTT | CASSSPYTEAFF